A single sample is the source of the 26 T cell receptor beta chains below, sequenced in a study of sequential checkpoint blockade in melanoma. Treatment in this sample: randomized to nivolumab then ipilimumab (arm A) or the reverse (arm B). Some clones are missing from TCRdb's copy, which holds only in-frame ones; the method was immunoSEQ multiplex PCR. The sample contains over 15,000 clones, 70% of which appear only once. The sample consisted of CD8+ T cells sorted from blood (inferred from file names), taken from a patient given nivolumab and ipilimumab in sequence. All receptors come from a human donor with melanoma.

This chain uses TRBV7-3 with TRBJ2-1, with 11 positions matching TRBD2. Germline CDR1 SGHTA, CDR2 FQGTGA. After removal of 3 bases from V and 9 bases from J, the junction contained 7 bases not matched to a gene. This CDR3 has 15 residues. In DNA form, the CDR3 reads TGTGCCAGCAGCTTCGGGACTAGCGGAGGAGGTGAGCAGTTCTTC. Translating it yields CASSFGTSGGGEQFF. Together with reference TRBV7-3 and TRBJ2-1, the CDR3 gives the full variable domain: GAGVSQTPSNKVTEKGKYVELRCDPISGHTALYWYRQSLGQGPEFLIYFQGTGAADDSGLPNDRFFAVRPEGSVSTLKIQRTERGDSAVYLCASSFGTSGGGEQFFGPGTRLTVL.

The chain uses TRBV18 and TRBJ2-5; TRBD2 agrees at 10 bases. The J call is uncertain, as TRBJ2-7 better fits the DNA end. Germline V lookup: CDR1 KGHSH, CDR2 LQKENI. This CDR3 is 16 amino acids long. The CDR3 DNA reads TGTGCCAGCTCACCACCGGCTAGCGGGAGCTCCTACGAGCAGTACTTC. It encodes CASSPPASGSSYEQYF.

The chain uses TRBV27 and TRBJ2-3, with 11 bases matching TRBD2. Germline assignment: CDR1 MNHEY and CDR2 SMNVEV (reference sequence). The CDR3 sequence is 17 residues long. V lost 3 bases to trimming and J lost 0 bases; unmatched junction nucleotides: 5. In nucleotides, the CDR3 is TGTGCCAGCAGTTTTACTAGCGGGAGTGAGAGCACAGATACGCAGTATTTT. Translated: CASSFTSGSESTDTQYF.

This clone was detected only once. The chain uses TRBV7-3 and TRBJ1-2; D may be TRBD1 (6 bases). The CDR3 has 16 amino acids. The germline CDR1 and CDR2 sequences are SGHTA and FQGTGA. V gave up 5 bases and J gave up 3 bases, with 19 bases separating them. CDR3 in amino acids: CASSLRAGAPDYGYTF. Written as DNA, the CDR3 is TGTGCCAGCAGCCTAAGGGCGGGGGCGCCCGACTATGGCTACACCTTC.

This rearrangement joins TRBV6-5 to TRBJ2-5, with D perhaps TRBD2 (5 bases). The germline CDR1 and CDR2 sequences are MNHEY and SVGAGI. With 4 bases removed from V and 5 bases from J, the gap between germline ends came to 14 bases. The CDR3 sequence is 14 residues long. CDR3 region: CASSSGERVETQYF. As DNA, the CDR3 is TGTGCCAGCAGTTCCGGGGAGAGGGTGGAGACCCAGTACTTC.

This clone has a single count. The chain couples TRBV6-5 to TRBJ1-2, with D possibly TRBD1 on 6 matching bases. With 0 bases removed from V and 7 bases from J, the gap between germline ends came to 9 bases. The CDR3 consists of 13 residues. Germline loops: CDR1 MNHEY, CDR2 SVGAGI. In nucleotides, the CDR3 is TGTGCCAGCAGTTACTCGGGGGCAGGTGGCTACACCTTC. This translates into CASSYSGAGGYTF.

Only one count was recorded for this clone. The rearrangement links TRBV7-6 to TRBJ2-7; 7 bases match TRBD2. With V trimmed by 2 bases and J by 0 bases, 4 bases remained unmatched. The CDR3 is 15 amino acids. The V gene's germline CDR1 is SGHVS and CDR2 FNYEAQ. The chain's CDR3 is CASSLKPSGSYEQYF. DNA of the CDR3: TGTGCCAGCAGCTTAAAACCTAGCGGCTCCTACGAGCAGTACTTC.

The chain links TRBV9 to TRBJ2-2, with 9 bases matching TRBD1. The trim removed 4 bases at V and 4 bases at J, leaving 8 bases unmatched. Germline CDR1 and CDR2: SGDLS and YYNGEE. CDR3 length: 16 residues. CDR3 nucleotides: TGTGCCAGCAGCACTCAACAGGGGGCGCCCACCGGGGAGCTGTTTTTT. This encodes CASSTQQGAPTGELFF.

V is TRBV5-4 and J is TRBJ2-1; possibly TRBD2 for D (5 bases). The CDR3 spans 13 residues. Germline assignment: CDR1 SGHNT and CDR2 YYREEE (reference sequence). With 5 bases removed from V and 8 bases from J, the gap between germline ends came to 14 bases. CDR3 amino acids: CASRDSPLDEQFF. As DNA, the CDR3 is TGTGCCAGCAGGGACTCTCCCCTAGATGAGCAGTTCTTC.

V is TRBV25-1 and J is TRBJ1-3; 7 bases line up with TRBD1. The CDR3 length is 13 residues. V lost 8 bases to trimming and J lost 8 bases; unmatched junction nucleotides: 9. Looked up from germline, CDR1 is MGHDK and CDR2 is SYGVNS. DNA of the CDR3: TGTGCCAGCTCATCAGGGGGAGACCACACCATATATTTT. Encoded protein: CASSSGGDHTIYF.

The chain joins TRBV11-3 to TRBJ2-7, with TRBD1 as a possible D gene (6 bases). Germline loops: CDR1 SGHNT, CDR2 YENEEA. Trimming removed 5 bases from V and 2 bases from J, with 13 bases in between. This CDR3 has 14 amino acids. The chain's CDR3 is CASSPRDNTYEQYF. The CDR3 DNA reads TGTGCCAGCAGCCCACGGGACAACACCTACGAGCAGTACTTC.

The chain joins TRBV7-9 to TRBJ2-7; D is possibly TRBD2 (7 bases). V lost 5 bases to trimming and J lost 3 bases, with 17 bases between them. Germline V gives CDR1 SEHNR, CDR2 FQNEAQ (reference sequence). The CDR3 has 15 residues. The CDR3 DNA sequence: TGTGCCAGCAGCACCACTGGGGGGGCAGTCTACGAGCAGTACTTC. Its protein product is CASSTTGGAVYEQYF.

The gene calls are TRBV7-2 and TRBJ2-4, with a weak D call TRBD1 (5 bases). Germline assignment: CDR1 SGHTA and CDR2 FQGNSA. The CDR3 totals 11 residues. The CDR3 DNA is TGTGGATTTTCAGGGATGAACATTCAGTACTTC. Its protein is CGFSGMNIQYF.

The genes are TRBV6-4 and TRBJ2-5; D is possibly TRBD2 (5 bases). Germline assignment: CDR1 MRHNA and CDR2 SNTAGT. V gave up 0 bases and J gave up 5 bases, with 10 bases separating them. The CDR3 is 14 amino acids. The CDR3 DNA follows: TGTGCCAGCAGTGACTCCCCCGGCGGGGAGACCCAGTACTTC. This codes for CASSDSPGGETQYF.

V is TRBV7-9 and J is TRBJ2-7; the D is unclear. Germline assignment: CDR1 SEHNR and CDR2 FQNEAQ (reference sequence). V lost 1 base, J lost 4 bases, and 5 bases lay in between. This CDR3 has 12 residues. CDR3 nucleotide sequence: TGTGCCAGCAGCTTAGTAGTTTACGAGCAGTACTTC. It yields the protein CASSLVVYEQYF.

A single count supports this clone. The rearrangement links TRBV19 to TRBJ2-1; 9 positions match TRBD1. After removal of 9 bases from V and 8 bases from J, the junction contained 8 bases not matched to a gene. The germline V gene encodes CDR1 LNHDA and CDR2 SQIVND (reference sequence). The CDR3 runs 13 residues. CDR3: CASRTGVSDEQFF. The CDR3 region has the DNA TGTGCCAGCCGGACAGGGGTAAGTGATGAGCAGTTCTTC.

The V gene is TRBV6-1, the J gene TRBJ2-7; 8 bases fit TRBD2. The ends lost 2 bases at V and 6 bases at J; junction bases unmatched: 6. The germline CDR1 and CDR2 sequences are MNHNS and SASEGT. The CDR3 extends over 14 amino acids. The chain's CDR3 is CASSELRGGVEQYF. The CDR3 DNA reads TGTGCCAGCAGTGAACTCCGGGGGGGGGTCGAGCAGTACTTC.

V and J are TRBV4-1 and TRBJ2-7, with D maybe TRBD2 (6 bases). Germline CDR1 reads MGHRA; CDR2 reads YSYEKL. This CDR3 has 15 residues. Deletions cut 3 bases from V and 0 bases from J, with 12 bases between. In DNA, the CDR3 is TGCGCCAGCAGCCAGCGCGGGATAGGCTCCTACGAGCAGTACTTC. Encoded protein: CASSQRGIGSYEQYF.

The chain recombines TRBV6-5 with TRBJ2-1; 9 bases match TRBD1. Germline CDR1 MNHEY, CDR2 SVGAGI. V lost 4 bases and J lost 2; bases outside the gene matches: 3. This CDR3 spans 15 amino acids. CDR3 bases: TGTGCCAGCAGTTTCACAGGGGGCACCTACAATGAGCAGTTCTTC. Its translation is CASSFTGGTYNEQFF.

CDR3 sequence reads: CASSRSSSVLSYEQYF. As DNA, the CDR3 is TGCGCCAGCAGCCGAAGCTCTAGCGTTCTCTCCTACGAGCAGTACTTC. This chain uses TRBV4-3 with TRBJ2-7, with a possible D match to TRBD2 (6 bases). Germline loops: CDR1 LGHNA, CDR2 YSLEER. V was pared by 4 bases and J by 0 bases, with 16 bases between. CDR3 length: 16 amino acids.

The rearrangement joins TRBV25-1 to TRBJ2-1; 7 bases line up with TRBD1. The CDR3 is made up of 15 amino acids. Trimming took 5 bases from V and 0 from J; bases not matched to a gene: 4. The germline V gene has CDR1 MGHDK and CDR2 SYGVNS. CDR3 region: CASSHRDSSYNEQFF. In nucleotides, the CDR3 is TGTGCCAGCAGTCACCGGGACAGCTCCTACAATGAGCAGTTCTTC.

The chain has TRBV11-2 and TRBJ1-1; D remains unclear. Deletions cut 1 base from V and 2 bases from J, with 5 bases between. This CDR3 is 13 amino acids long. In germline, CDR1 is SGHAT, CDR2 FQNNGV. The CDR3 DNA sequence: TGTGCCAGCAGCTTAGGCGGTAACACTGAAGCTTTCTTT. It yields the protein CASSLGGNTEAFF.

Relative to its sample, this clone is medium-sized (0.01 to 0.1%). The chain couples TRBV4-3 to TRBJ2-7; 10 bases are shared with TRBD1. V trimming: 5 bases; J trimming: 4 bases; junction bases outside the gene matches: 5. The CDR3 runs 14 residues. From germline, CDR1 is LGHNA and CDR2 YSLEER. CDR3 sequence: CASSSGQGRYEQYF. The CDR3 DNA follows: TGCGCCAGCAGCTCGGGACAGGGGAGATACGAGCAGTACTTC.

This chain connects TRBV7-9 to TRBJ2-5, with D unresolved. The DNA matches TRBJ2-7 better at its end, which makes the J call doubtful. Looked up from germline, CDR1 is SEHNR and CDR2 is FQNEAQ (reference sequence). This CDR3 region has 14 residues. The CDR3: CASSLVGRAYEQYF. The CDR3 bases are TGTGCCAGCAGCTTAGTGGGCAGAGCCTACGAGCAGTACTTC.

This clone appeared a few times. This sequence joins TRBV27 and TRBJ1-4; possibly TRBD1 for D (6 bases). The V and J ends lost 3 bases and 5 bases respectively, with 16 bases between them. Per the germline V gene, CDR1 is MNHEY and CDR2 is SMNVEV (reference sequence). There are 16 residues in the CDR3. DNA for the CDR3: TGTGCCAGCAGTTTTGAACCGACAGGACGCAATGAAAAACTGTTTTTT. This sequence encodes CASSFEPTGRNEKLFF.

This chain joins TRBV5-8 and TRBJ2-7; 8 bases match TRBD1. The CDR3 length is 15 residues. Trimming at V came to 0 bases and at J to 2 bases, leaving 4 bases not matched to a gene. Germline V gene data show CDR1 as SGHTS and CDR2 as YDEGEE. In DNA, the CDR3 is TGTGCCAGCAGCTTGGCCGGGACAGGCCCCTACGAGCAGTACTTC. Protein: CASSLAGTGPYEQYF.